This TCR beta chain was observed in a study of cytotoxic CD8 clonotypes in ibrutinib-treated CLL. The wider study: Over 10 relapsed/refractory, approximately 15 treatment-naive; 17 IGHV unmutated. Complete response was seen in 2 patients and partial in 24; about 12 progressed and some 14 stayed remitted after a median around 68 months. Response samples came after a median approximately twelve months of treatment, range 6 to 36. General study points: Higher circulating CD8+ T-cell counts strongly accompanied higher baseline clonality, above age-matched healthy donors.

The table came from immunoSEQ multiplex PCR; TCRdb's copy has only in-frame clones and leaves some out. Among tens of thousands of clones, 85% to 90% were seen once, and the ten largest hold roughly 5%. V dropped 4 bases and J dropped 7; count of bases not matched to a gene: 8. Germline V gene lookup returns CDR1 SGHTS and CDR2 YDEGEE. The CDR3 covers 13 residues. This clone was detected once. Its target is unknown. This chain connects TRBV5-8 to TRBJ2-7; 7 bases fit TRBD1. The source of this sequence is a human donor with chronic lymphocytic leukemia. This specimen consisted of PBMCs, obtained before ibrutinib treatment. CDR3 residues: CASSLYRGREQYF. The CDR3 coding sequence is TGTGCCAGCAGCCTATACAGGGGAAGGGAGCAGTACTTC.